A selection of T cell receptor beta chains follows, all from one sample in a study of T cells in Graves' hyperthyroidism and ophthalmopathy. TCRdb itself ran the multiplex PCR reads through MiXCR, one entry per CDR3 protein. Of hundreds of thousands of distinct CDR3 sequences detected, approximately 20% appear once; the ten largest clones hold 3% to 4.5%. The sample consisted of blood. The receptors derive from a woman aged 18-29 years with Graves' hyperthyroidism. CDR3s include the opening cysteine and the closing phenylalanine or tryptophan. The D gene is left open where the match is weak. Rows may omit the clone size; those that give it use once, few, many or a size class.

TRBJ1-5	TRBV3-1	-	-	TGTGCCAGCAACCAAGTTTTAGGGAGCAATCAGCCCCATCATTTT	CASNQVLGSNQPHHF
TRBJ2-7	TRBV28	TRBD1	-	TGTGCCAGCAGTTCGGGACAGACCTGTACCTACGAGCAGTACTTC	CASSSGQTCTYEQYF
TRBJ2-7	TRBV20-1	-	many	TGCAGTGCTAGCTCTAACAGCTACGAGCAGTACTTC	CSASSNSYEQYF
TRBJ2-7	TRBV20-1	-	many	TGCAGTGCTAGAGATCCCATCTCTCTCGGTTCCCCCTACGAGCAGTACTTC	CSARDPISLGSPYEQYF
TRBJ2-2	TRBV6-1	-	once	TGTGCCAGCAGCCCCCGGGACTCGCCATGGAGGGAGCTGTTTTTT	CASSPRDSPWRELFF
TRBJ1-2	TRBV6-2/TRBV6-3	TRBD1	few	TGTGCCAGCGGGAGACAGGGGTCGATTCCATTCACCTACTACTATGGCTACACCTTC	CASGRQGSIPFTYYYGYTF
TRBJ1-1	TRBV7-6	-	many	TGTGCCAGCAGCTTAAAAAAGAACACTGAAGCTTTCTTT	CASSLKKNTEAFF
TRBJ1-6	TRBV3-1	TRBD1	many	TGTGCCAGCAGCCAGACAGGGTACAGTTCACCCCTCCACTTT	CASSQTGYSSPLHF
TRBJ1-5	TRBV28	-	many	TGTGCCAGCAGTTATCCGAGGGTCCGTGTGAGCAATCAGCCCCAGCATTTT	CASSYPRVRVSNQPQHF
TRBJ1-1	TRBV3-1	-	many	TGTGCCAGCAGCCAAGAAAGGGGGAACACTGAAGCTTTCTTT	CASSQERGNTEAFF
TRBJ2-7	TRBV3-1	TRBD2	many	TGTGCCAGCAGCCTTCTCGGGATAGCGGGAGCCTACGAGCAGTACTTC	CASSLLGIAGAYEQYF
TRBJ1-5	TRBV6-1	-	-	TGTGCCAGCAGACCGGACAGCCATCAGCCCCAGCATTTT	CASRPDSHQPQHF
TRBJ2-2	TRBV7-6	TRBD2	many	TGTGCCAGCAGCCTTATTCGTTTAGCGGGGACCGACCACGGCACCGGGGAGCTGTTTTTT	CASSLIRLAGTDHGTGELFF
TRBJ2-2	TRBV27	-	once	TGTGCCAGCAGTGAGGCGGGGAACACCGGGGAGCTGTTTTTT	CASSEAGNTGELFF
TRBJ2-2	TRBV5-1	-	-	TGCGCCAGCAGCTTGGCCGCAGGGGTTACGACCGGGGAGCTGTTTTTT	CASSLAAGVTTGELFF
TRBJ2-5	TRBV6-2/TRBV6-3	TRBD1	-	TGTGCCAGCACAAGGGACAGTCTCAAAGAGACCCAGTACTTC	CASTRDSLKETQYF
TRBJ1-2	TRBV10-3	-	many	TGTGCCATCAGCCCTAATATCGACACAGGTCTCTATGGCTACACCTTC	CAISPNIDTGLYGYTF
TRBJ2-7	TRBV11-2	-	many	TGTGCCAGCAGCTTAGAGGCCTCCCCCAAGGGCGGCGAGCAGTACTTC	CASSLEASPKGGEQYF
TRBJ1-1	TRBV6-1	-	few	TGTGCCAGCAGTGAGACAAGGGAACGGCCTGAAGCTTTCTTT	CASSETRERPEAFF
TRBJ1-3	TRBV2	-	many	TGTGCCAGCAGTGACGACCGGACAGCTACCTCTGGAAACACCATATATTTT	CASSDDRTATSGNTIYF
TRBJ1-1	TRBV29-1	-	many	TGCAGCGTGACCCCCCGCCAGACGAACACTGAAGCTTTCTTT	CSVTPRQTNTEAFF
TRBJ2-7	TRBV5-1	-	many	TGCGCCAGCAGTTCGAAGTTGGGGGGACAAACCTACGAGCAGTACTTC	CASSSKLGGQTYEQYF
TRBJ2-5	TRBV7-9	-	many	TGTGCCAGCAGCTTAGGAGGACTGGAAGAGACCCAGTACTTC	CASSLGGLEETQYF
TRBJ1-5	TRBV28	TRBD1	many	TGTGCCAGCAGCCTCACAGGGGGCACGCTCGGTAGTCAGCCCCAGCATTTT	CASSLTGGTLGSQPQHF
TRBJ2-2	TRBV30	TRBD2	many	TGTGCCTGGAGTTTTAGCGGGGGAGCCGGGGAGCTGTTTTTT	CAWSFSGGAGELFF
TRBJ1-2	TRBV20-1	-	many	TGCAGTGCTAGAGTCGCAGGCTATGGCTACACCTTC	CSARVAGYGYTF
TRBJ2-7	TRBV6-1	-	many	TGTGCCAGCAGTCAAAGACAGAGCTCCTACGAGCAGTACTTC	CASSQRQSSYEQYF
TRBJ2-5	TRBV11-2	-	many	TGTGCCAGCAGCACCCGGAGGTTGGAGACCCAGTACTTC	CASSTRRLETQYF
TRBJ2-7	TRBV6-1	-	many	TGTGCCAGCAGGTCTCAGGGGGGGGACTACGAGCAGTACTTC	CASRSQGGDYEQYF